This T cell receptor (beta chain) was observed in a study of blood T cell repertoires in COVID-19. Overall study: In each case, the material was cDNA or gDNA derived from T cells, B-cell-depleted T cells, or PBMCs.

Per germline, CDR1 KGHSH and CDR2 LQKENI. J was trimmed by 4 bases and V by 2 bases; bases with no gene match: 4. The CDR3 totals 15 residues. The method was immunoSEQ multiplex PCR; TCRdb's version includes in-frame clones alone and lacks a portion of them. The table has around 60,000 clones, 75% to 85% seen once; the top ten hold 15%. The specimen sequenced was peripheral blood. This TCR came from a man older than 75 with acute or convalescent COVID-19. The rearrangement joins TRBV18 to TRBJ2-3, with TRBD2 matching 9 bases. CDR3 amino acids: CASSPRAGGSDTQYF. For the CDR3, the DNA is TGTGCCAGCTCACCAAGGGCGGGAGGGTCAGATACGCAGTATTTT. Supplemented by reference TRBV18 and TRBJ2-3, the full variable domain reads NAGVMQNPRHLVRRRGQEARLRCSPMKGHSHVYWYRQLPEEGLKFMVYLQKENIIDESGMPKERFSAEFPKEGPSILRIQQVVRGDSAAYFCASSPRAGGSDTQYFGPGTRLTVL.